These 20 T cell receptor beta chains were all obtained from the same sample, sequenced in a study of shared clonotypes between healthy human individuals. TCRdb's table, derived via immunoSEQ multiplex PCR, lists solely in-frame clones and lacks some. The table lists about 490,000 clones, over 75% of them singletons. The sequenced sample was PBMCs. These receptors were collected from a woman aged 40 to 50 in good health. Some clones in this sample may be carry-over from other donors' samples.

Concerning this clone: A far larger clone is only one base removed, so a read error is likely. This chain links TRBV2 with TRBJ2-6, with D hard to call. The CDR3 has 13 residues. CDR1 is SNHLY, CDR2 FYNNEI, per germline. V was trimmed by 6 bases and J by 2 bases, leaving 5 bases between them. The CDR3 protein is CASSPPGANVLTF. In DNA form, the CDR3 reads TGTGCCAGCAGCCCCCCTGGGGCCAACGTCCTGACTTTC.

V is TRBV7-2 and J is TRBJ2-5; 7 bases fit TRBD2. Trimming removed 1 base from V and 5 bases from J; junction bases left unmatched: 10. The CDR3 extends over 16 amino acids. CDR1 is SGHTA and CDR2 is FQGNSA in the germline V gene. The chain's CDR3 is CASSLDKRAGRETQYF. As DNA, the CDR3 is TGTGCCAGCAGCTTAGATAAACGGGCCGGGAGGGAGACCCAGTACTTC.

CDR3 in amino acids: CASSKRESYNEQFF. In nucleotides, the CDR3 is TGTGCCAGCTCGAAGCGGGAGTCCTACAATGAGCAGTTCTTC. The chain carries TRBV28 and TRBJ2-1; TRBD2 aligns across 8 bases. In germline, CDR1 is MDHEN, CDR2 SYDVKM. The trim removed 8 bases at V and 1 base at J, leaving 4 bases unmatched. The CDR3 is 14 residues long.

The CDR3 region has the DNA TGCGCCAGCAGCCCCTTAGGACAGGCAACCTCCTACGAGCAGTACTTC. Protein: CASSPLGQATSYEQYF. The chain links TRBV4-1 to TRBJ2-7; 7 bases are shared with TRBD1. V was pared by 4 bases and J by 0 bases, with 9 bases of the junction left unmatched. The CDR3 loop spans 16 amino acids. Germline-derived CDR1 and CDR2 are MGHRA and YSYEKL.

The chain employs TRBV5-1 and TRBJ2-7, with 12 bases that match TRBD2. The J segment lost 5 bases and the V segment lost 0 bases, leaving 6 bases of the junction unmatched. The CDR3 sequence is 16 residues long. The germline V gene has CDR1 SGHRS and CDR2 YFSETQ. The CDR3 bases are TGCGCCAGCAGCTTGGGACTAGCGGGAGTAGGCGACGAGCAGTACTTC. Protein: CASSLGLAGVGDEQYF.

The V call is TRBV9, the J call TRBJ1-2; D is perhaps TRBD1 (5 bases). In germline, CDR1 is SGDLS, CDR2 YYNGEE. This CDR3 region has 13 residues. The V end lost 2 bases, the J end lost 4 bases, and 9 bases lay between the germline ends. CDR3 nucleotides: TGTGCCAGCAGCGTCCTAGGGGTCTATGGCTACACCTTC. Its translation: CASSVLGVYGYTF.

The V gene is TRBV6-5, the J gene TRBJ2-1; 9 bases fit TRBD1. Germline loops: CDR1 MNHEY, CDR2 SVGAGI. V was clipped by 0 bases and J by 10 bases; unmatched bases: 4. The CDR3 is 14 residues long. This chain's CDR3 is CASSYSRDRVEQFF. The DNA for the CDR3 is TGTGCCAGCAGTTACTCGAGGGACAGGGTCGAGCAGTTCTTC.

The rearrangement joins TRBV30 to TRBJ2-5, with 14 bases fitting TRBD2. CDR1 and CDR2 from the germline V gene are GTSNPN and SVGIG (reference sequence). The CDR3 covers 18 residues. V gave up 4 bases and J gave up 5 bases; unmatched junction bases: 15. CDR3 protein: CAWTFEGTSGSGAETQYF. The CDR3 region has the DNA TGTGCCTGGACATTTGAAGGGACTAGCGGGAGTGGGGCGGAGACCCAGTACTTC.

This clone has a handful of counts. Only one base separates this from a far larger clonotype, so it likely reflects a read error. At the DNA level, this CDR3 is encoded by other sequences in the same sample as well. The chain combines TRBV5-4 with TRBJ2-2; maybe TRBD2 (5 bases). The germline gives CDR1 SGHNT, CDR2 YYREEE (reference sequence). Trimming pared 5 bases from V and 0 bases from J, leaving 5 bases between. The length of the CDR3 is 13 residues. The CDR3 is CASRGANTGELFF. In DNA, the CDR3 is TGTGCCAGCAGGGGAGCGAACACCGGGGAGCTGTTTTTT.

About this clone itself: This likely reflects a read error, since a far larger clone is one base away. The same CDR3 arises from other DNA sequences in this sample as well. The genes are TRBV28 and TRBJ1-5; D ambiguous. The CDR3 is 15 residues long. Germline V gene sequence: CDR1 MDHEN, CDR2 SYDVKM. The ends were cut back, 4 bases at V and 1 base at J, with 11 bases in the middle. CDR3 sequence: CASSSVSGSNQPQHF. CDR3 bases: TGTGCCAGCAGTTCAGTATCAGGCAGCAATCAGCCCCAGCATTTT.

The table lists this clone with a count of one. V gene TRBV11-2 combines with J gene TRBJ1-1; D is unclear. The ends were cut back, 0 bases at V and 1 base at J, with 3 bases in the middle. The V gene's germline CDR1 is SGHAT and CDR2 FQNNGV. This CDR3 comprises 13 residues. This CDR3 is CASSLEQNTEAFF. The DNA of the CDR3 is TGTGCCAGCAGCTTAGAGCAGAACACTGAAGCTTTCTTT.

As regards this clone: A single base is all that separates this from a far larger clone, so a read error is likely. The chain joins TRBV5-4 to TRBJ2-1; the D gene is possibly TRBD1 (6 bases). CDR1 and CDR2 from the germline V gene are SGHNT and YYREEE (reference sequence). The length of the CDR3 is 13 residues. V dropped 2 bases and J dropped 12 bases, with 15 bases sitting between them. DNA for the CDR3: TGTGCCAGCAGCTTAGGGGGACCATCATTGCAGTTCTTC. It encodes CASSLGGPSLQFF.

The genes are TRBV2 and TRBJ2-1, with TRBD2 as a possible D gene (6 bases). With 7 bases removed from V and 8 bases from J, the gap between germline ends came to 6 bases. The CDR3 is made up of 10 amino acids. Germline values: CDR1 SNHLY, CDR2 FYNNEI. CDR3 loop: CASTGDEQFF. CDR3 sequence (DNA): TGTGCCAGCACGGGGGATGAGCAGTTCTTC.

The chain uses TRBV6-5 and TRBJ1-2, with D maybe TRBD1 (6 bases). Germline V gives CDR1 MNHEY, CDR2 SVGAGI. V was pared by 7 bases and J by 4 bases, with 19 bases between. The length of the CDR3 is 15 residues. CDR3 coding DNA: TGTGCCAGCACCGAAGACCGGGACAACATCTATGGCTACACCTTC. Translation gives CASTEDRDNIYGYTF.

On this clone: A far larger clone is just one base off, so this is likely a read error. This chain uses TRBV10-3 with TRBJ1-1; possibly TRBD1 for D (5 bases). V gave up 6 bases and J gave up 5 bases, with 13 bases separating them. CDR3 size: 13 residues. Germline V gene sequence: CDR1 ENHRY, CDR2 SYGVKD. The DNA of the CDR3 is TGTGCCATCAGACAGGTGTTGGAAACTGAAGCTTTCTTT. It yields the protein CAIRQVLETEAFF.

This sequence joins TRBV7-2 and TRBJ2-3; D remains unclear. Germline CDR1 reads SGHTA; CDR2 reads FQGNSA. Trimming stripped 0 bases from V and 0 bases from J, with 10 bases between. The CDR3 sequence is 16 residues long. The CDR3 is CASSLAWVASTDTQYF. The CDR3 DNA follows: TGTGCCAGCAGCTTAGCGTGGGTGGCAAGCACAGATACGCAGTATTTT.

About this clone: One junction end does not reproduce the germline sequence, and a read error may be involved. CDR3 protein: CASSIGGELGYGYTF. In DNA, the CDR3 is TGTGCCAGTAGCATAGGCGGCGAGCTGGGGTATGGCTACACCTTC. The V gene is TRBV19, the J gene TRBJ1-2; no reliable D call. Germline V gene data show CDR1 as LNHDA and CDR2 as SQIVND (reference sequence). This CDR3 is 15 amino acids long.

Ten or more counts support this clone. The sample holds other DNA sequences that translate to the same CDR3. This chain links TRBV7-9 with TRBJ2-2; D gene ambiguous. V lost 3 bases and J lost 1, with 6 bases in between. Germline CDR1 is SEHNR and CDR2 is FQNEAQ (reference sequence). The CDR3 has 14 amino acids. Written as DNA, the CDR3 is TGTGCCAGCAGCTTGGGCGGGAACACCGGGGAGCTGTTTTTT. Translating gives CASSLGGNTGELFF.

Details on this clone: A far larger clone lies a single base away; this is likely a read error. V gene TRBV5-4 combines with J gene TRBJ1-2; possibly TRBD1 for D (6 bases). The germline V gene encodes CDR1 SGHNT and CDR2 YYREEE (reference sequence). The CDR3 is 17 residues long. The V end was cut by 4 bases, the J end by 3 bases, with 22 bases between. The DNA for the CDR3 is TGTGCCAGCAGCCAAGGTAAAGGCCCGTCAGGGGACTATGGCTACACCTTC. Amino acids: CASSQGKGPSGDYGYTF.

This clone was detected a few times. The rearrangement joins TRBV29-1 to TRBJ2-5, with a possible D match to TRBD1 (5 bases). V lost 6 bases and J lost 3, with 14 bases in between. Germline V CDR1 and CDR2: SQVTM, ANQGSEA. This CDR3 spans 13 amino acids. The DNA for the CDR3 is TGCAGCGTATCACCTCAGGGAAAAGAGACCCAGTACTTC. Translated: CSVSPQGKETQYF.